This T cell receptor beta chain was documented in a study of cytomegalovirus exposure and HLA in healthy donors. Study-wide context: The study placed approximately 80% of its approximately 360 genotyped donors in the Caucasian-associated ancestry cluster. Overall study results and limits: A later analysis appeared to link common viral pathogens to several of the most significant clusters. For most TCR beta V segments, an earlier analysis put the productive rate at about 90% or about 30% of the time. In a later analysis, at a false discovery rate of 0.05, 16,951 TCR beta sequences were associated with HLA alleles.

The CDR3 extends over 14 amino acids. V lost 5 bases to trimming and J lost 1 base; unmatched junction nucleotides: 1. Germline V gives CDR1 SGHTA, CDR2 FQGNSA. Primers for the PCR totalled 60 Vbeta and 13 Jbeta. Produced via immunoSEQ multiplex PCR; TCRdb's table is partial and in-frame only. The sample shows about 130,000 clones, roughly 70% of them seen only once. A remark on this clone: Its matching antigen is unknown.

The sequencing sample was made of PBMCs. The rearrangement uses TRBV7-2 and TRBJ2-7; TRBD1 aligns across 11 bases. This receptor was identified in a woman in her thirties or forties in good health and CMV-seropositive. The DNA for the CDR3 is TGTGCCAGCAGCGGGGACAGGGGGTCCTACGAGCAGTACTTC. This gives the protein CASSGDRGSYEQYF.